One TCR beta chain is described in this entry. This sample was included in a study of OX40 agonist ivuxolimab in advanced cancers. Using immunoSEQ multiplex PCR, the repertoire was profiled, and TCRdb retains in-frame clones only, with some absent. In the table there are 30,000 to 40,000 clones, over 80% of which are singletons. Trimming stripped 1 base from V and 8 bases from J, with 15 bases between. The length of the CDR3 is 15 residues. Per germline, CDR1 SGHVS and CDR2 FQNEAQ. The input for sequencing was CD4+ or CD8+ T cells sorted from blood, taken in a trial of the OX40 agonist ivuxolimab. The V call is TRBV7-8, the J call TRBJ2-4; D is ambiguous. This TCR was sampled from an adult with an advanced solid tumor such as melanoma, head and neck, liver or kidney cancer. The DNA of the CDR3 is TGTGCCAGCAGCTTAGGGGTCTTCCCCCAGGACATTCAGTACTTC. Its protein product is CASSLGVFPQDIQYF.